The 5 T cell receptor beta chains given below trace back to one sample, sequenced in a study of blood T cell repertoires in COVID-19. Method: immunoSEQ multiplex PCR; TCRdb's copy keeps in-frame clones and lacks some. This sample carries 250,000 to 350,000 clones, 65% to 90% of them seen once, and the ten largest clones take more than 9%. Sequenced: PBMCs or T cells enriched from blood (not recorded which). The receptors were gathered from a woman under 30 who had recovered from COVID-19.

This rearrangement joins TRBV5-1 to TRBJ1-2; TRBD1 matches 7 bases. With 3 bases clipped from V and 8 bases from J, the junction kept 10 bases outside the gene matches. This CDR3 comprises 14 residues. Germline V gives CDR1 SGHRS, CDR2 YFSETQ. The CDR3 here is CASSSLEGAHGYTF. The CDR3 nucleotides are TGCGCCAGCAGCTCCTTGGAGGGGGCTCACGGCTACACCTTC.

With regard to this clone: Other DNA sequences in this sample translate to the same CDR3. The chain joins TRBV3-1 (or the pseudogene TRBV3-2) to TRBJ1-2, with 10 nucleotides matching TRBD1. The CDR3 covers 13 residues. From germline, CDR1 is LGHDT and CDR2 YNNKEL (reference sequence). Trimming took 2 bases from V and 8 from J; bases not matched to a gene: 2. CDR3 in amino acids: CASSQTTGGGYTF. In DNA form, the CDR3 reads TGTGCCAGCAGCCAAACGACAGGGGGCGGCTACACCTTC.

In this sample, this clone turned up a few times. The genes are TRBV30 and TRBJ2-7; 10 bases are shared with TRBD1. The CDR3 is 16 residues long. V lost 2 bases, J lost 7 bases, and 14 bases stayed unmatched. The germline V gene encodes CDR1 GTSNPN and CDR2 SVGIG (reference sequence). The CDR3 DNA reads TGTGCCTGGAGTAGGTCCGGGACAGGGGTCGGAGGGGAGCAGTACTTC. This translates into CAWSRSGTGVGGEQYF.

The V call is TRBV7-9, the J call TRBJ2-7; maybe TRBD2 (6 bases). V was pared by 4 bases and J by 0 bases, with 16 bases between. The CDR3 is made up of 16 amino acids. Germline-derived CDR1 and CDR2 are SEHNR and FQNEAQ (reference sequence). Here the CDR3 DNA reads TGTGCCAGCAGCTCAATCCCGGGGGTCAGCTCCTACGAGCAGTACTTC. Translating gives CASSSIPGVSSYEQYF.

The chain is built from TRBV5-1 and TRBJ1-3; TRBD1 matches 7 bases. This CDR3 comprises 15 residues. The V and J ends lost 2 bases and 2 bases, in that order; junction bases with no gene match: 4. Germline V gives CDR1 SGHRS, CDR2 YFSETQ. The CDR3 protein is CASSLSGTAGNTIYF. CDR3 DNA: TGCGCCAGCAGCTTATCCGGGACAGCTGGAAACACCATATATTTT.